This T cell receptor (beta chain) was documented in a study of shared clonotypes between healthy human individuals (dated by TCRdb to about 2020). General notes on the study: The cohort comprised two women and a few men aged 18 to 49 years. For each donor, three plates each were used for CD4 naive and CD4 memory, two plates were used for CD8 naive, and one plate was used for CD8 memory. To increase sequencing depth and limit assay-specific biases, different laboratories used diverse techniques to prepare libraries and sequence TCR repertoires. Blood TCR repertoires of a handful of healthy adults were deeply sequenced to estimate repertoire size and the extent of clonotype sharing between individuals. Between about 0.94 and 10 billion PBMCs per donor were obtained by leukapheresis. General findings and caveats noted by the study authors: Approximately 4.8% of naive CD4, around 4% of naive CD8, around 2.3% of memory CD4, and 0.35% to 0.4% of memory CD8 clonotypes were shared across several donors. Naive subsets generally had larger estimated clonotype richness than memory subsets. Pairwise subsampling led to the expectation that sequencing depth would affect the degree of clonotype sharing among donors. Even with the large sequencing depth, rarefaction of the sorted-subset datasets indicated that sequencing was incomplete. Sampling was limited to blood, and TCR repertoires in tissue likely differ from TCR repertoires in blood. Because the study included a small number of donors, the genetic and exposure-history diversity represented was limited. Compared with non-shared clonotypes, clonotypes shared by all four sorted-subset donors had higher generation probabilities.

This clone has a handful of counts. Its binding antigen is unknown. No qualities accompany the bases; no much larger clone lies one base away. Donors were healthy HIV-negative adults with no recently reported acute infections or vaccinations. Every donor was a Caucasian adult residing in Nashville, Tennessee, USA. CD4+ T cells were enriched by magnetic negative selection; naive cells were then positively selected on CD45RA, and the negative fraction formed the memory subset. Blood was collected by leukapheresis, and PBMCs were isolated by Ficoll-Histopaque density gradient centrifugation and then cryopreserved in liquid nitrogen vapor phase. Analytical flow cytometry was used to check the purity and quantity of every magnetically sorted T cell population. Genomic DNA was isolated from every sorted fraction and measured by UV absorbance on a Nanodrop 2000c. Using the deep immunoSEQ assay, TCR CDR3 regions were amplified from genomic DNA by multiplex PCR. Extracted genomic DNA from each cell subset was distributed evenly across all wells of several immunoSEQ 96-well plates, and each plate was treated as a replicate. Each replicate PCR for sorted subsets received about 220 ng genomic DNA, equal to around 32,000 T cell genomes. Purified libraries were quantified with a Qubit 3.0 fluorometer, sized on a Bioanalyzer 2100, and re-quantified with the KAPA Library Quantification kit. A separate single-read 150-cycle Illumina NextSeq 550 flow cell was used to sequence each immunoSEQ 96-well plate. The authors' analysis ran thus. Because the immunoSEQ output held only junctional sequences and lacked quality scores, the filtering could not match the filtering applied to full-length reads. Sequences were annotated with PyIR, a Python wrapper for IgBLAST v1.9, using IMGT germline references to assign V/J genes and CDR3. Reads with weak V/J assignments (E-value above 1e-6), missing CDR3, stop codons, out-of-frame junctions, or ambiguous translated residues were removed. A V3J clonotype was defined by an identical inferred V gene, J gene, and CDR3 amino acid sequence. Percentage overlap between repertoires was calculated by dividing the number of shared unique clonotypes by the size of the smaller repertoire. RTK rarefaction, the Chao1 estimator, and Recon v2.1 estimates of unobserved clonotypes were used to assess repertoire richness. For all TCRbeta clonotypes obtained by the gDNA method from a few donors, generation probabilities were computed with OLGA. This is the immuneACCESS table as TCRdb keeps it, with only in-frame sequences that have V and J called. A part of the clones is gone; compared with another copy, unresolved V genes explain less than half, and the rest is unexplained. V, J and clone size derive from that table, while D and trimming were established from the DNA sequence. The sample table records about 660,000 clones; roughly 70% of these occur just once. Over 1.5% of the sample belongs to the ten largest clones.

V is shortened by 2 bases, J by 0 bases, and the region joining them spans 8 bases. Taken from cysteine to phenylalanine, the CDR3 has 15 residues. Only the CDR3 part of the read is kept: 45 bases, read in frame from the first base. The sequence is built from TRBV23-1 and TRBJ1-5; the best D guess is TRBD1, with 5 bases matching. TRBV23-1 is assigned to the ORF class and has an uncertain function. The clonotype originates from a woman aged 30 to 39 in good health. Sequenced sample: memory CD4+ T cells sorted from blood. The cell subset or site label on this specimen signifies: CD45RA-negative fraction. The nucleotide sequence is TGCGCCAGCAGTCAAGACAGCAATAGCAATCAGCCCCAGCATTTT. This gives the protein CASSQDSNSNQPQHF.